A selection of T cell receptor beta chains follows, all from one sample in a study of shared clonotypes between healthy human individuals. The repertoire was sequenced with immunoSEQ multiplex PCR; TCRdb's copy has only in-frame clones and lacks some. The table records some 980,000 clones, approximately 80% of them present only once. Sample: memory CD4+ T cells sorted from blood. These receptors were obtained from a man between 18 and 35 years old in good health. Both conserved end residues are trimmed from each CDR3. Each record gives: V gene, CDR3 protein.

TRBV2	ASSMTGNTGELF
TRBV7-5	ARSSRPSTDTQY
TRBV27	ASSLRGWPEEKLF
TRBV7-8	ASSPSWTQY
TRBV28	AVTGSGNTIY
TRBV28	ASSTTGTGDGYEQY
TRBV12-5	ASGLVPPDRGHNSPLH
TRBV6-4	ASRNSGVTTEAF
TRBV7-9	ASSLGASGEAKNIQY
TRBV6-5	ASSPRGKASYEQY
TRBV5-1	ASSEGAYSGNTIY
TRBV5-1	ASRREDEQF
TRBV7-9	ASSLASDRGRVYEQY
TRBV5-8	ASSNDRAVARELF
TRBV5-4	ASSLPGGVGNTIY
TRBV13	ASSLISGTLRREQY
TRBV30	AWGSGLSGNTIY
TRBV5-6	ASSLAPLREQY